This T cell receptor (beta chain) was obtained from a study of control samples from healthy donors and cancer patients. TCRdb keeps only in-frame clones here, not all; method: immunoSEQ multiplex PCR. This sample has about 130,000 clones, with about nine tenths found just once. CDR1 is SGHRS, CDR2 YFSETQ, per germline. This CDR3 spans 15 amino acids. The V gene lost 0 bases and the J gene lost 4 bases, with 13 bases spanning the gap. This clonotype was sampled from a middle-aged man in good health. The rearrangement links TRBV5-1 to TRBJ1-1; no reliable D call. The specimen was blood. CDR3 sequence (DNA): TGCGCCAGCAGCTTGGTATCGGACCTGGGCACTGAAGCTTTCTTT. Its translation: CASSLVSDLGTEAFF.